One sample yielded the 31 T cell receptor beta chains listed below, sequenced in a study of T cell responses to AZD1222 COVID-19 vaccine. The table came from immunoSEQ multiplex PCR; TCRdb's copy has only in-frame clones and leaves some out. The table shows roughly 110,000 clones, with 80% to 90% occurring only once. Sequences were derived from peripheral blood, sampled on day 0 of AZD1222 vaccination. Every receptor here comes from an adult in good health.

This clone has more than one count but fewer than ten. The chain links TRBV7-8 to TRBJ2-7; perhaps TRBD2 as D (6 bases). The CDR3 length is 15 residues. Trimming stripped 5 bases from V and 1 base from J, with 15 bases between. CDR1 and CDR2 (germline): SGHVS, FQNEAQ. DNA for the CDR3: TGTGCCAGCAGCGCTCGGAGGGAGTCATCCTACGAGCAGTACTTC. Translating it yields CASSARRESSYEQYF.

The J gene is TRBJ2-2, the V gene TRBV13, with D possibly matching TRBD2 (5 bases). Germline CDR1 is PRHDT and CDR2 is FYEKMQ (reference sequence). The length of the CDR3 is 16 residues. With 3 bases removed from V and 4 bases from J, the gap between germline ends came to 15 bases. The CDR3 spells CASSFNVLGSTGELFF. In DNA, the CDR3 is TGTGCCAGCAGCTTTAATGTACTGGGGAGCACCGGGGAGCTGTTTTTT.

This chain uses TRBV5-8 with TRBJ2-1; the match to TRBD1 covers 10 bases. The CDR3 has 13 amino acids. With V trimmed by 7 bases and J by 8 bases, 6 bases remained unmatched. The V gene's germline CDR1 is SGHTS and CDR2 YDEGEE. The CDR3 region has the DNA TGTGCCAGCCCGGGACAGGGGAGTGATGAGCAGTTCTTC. Translation gives CASPGQGSDEQFF.

This rearrangement joins TRBV6-2 or TRBV6-3 to TRBJ2-7; D may correspond to TRBD1 or TRBD2 (6 bases each). The germline V gene has CDR1 MNHEY and CDR2 SVGEGT. Trimming shortened V by 2 bases and J by 1 base, and 24 bases separated the two germline ends. The CDR3 loop spans 19 amino acids. CDR3 residues: CASSYPPGWGARNSYEQYF. DNA for the CDR3: TGTGCCAGCAGTTACCCCCCTGGCTGGGGGGCGAGGAATTCCTACGAGCAGTACTTC.

Regarding this clone: The same CDR3 arises from other DNA sequences in this sample as well. J is TRBJ2-7 and V is TRBV27, with D uncertain. The germline V gene has CDR1 MNHEY and CDR2 SMNVEV (reference sequence). The CDR3 length is 11 residues. Trimming took off 4 bases at V and 2 bases at J, with 3 bases between the two ends. The CDR3 reads CASSSPYEQYF. In DNA, the CDR3 is TGTGCCAGCAGTTCGCCCTACGAGCAGTACTTC.

This chain uses TRBV7-2 with TRBJ2-5; TRBD2 is a possible D gene (6 bases). The CDR3 has 15 amino acids. Germline assignment: CDR1 SGHTA and CDR2 FQGNSA. The V and J ends lost 3 bases and 2 bases respectively, with 13 bases between them. CDR3 nucleotide sequence: TGTGCCAGCAGCTTCGGGGGACGGCGGCAAGAGACCCAGTACTTC. Residues: CASSFGGRRQETQYF. Together with reference TRBV7-2 and TRBJ2-5, the CDR3 gives the full variable domain: GAGVSQSPSNKVTEKGKDVELRCDPISGHTALYWYRQSLGQGLEFLIYFQGNSAPDKSGLPSDRFSAERTGGSVSTLTIQRTQQEDSAVYLCASSFGGRRQETQYFGPGTRLLVL.

J is TRBJ2-1 and V is TRBV5-1; no clear D. V was pared by 6 bases and J by 3 bases, with 16 bases between. The CDR3 runs to 15 residues. Per the germline V gene, CDR1 is SGHRS and CDR2 is YFSETQ. Written as DNA, the CDR3 is TGCGCCAGCACAAGGTGGGAAGGGAACTACAATGAGCAGTTCTTC. Translation: CASTRWEGNYNEQFF.

V is TRBV7-9 and J is TRBJ1-4, with 7 nucleotides matching TRBD1. The CDR3 contains 14 residues. Germline V gene sequence: CDR1 SEHNR, CDR2 FQNEAQ (reference sequence). V was pared by 3 bases and J by 12 bases, with 10 bases of the junction left unmatched. The CDR3 reads CASSLEAEGAELFF. In DNA, the CDR3 is TGTGCCAGCAGCTTGGAGGCCGAGGGGGCGGAACTGTTTTTT.

This clone was recorded once. The rearrangement links TRBV25-1 to TRBJ2-1; TRBD2 aligns across 14 bases. The trim removed 6 bases at V and 4 bases at J, leaving 2 bases unmatched. Germline V CDR1 and CDR2: MGHDK, SYGVNS. This CDR3 region has 15 residues. CDR3 nucleotides: TGTGCCAGCAGCGGGACTAGCGGGAGTTACAATGAGCAGTTCTTC. It encodes CASSGTSGSYNEQFF. The whole variable domain, filled in from reference TRBV25-1 and TRBJ2-1, reads EADIYQTPRYLVIGTGKKITLECSQTMGHDKMYWYQQDPGMELHLIHYSYGVNSTEKGDLSSESTVSRIRTEHFPLTLESARPSHTSQYLCASSGTSGSYNEQFFGPGTRLTVL.

Notes on this clone: The identical CDR3 is also encoded by other nucleotide sequences in the sample. The rearrangement joins TRBV5-1 to TRBJ2-5; D unresolved. V lost 5 bases and J lost 1, with 9 bases in between. The CDR3 extends over 13 amino acids. Germline-derived CDR1 and CDR2 are SGHRS and YFSETQ. The CDR3 protein is CASRDGSQETQYF. The CDR3 DNA reads as TGCGCCAGCAGGGACGGCAGCCAAGAGACCCAGTACTTC.

The chain is built from TRBV11-2 and TRBJ2-1, with TRBD2 matching 14 bases. V lost 0 bases and J lost 12; bases outside the gene matches: 7. The CDR3 contains 16 residues. Per the germline V gene, CDR1 is SGHAT and CDR2 is FQNNGV. CDR3 residues: CASSLELTSGRAGQFF. CDR3 coding DNA: TGTGCCAGCAGCTTAGAGTTGACTAGCGGGAGGGCCGGGCAGTTCTTC.

This clone was found once. CDR3 DNA: TGTGCCAGCAGCCCCACCGGAAGCGCTGAAGCTTTCTTT. Translating it yields CASSPTGSAEAFF. The chain carries TRBV3-1 (or the pseudogene TRBV3-2) and TRBJ1-1; D is unresolved. The CDR3 consists of 13 residues. V was shortened by 4 bases and J by 6 bases, with 12 bases between the two germline ends. The germline gives CDR1 LGHDT, CDR2 YNNKEL (reference sequence).

The chain links TRBV11-3 to TRBJ2-1; perhaps TRBD1 as D (6 bases). Per the germline V gene, CDR1 is SGHNT and CDR2 is YENEEA. CDR3 size: 14 residues. Trimming pared 1 base from V and 8 bases from J, leaving 12 bases between. The CDR3 nucleotides read TGTGCCAGCAGCTTAGGCTCGAAGGGGGATGAGCAGTTCTTC. This translates into CASSLGSKGDEQFF.

The rearrangement joins TRBV11-3 to TRBJ1-4, with D perhaps matching TRBD1 (5 bases). The CDR3 has 13 residues. Germline V CDR1 and CDR2: SGHNT, YENEEA. Trimming took off 8 bases at V and 8 bases at J, with 15 bases between the two ends. The CDR3 coding sequence is TGTGCCAGCCCCACGGAAGGGGTAGAAAAACTGTTTTTT. Protein product: CASPTEGVEKLFF.

The CDR3 is CASSRGSYNEQFF. The CDR3 DNA is TGTGCCAGCAGCCGAGGATCCTACAATGAGCAGTTCTTC. The rearrangement links TRBV28 to TRBJ2-1; D unresolved. Trimming cost V 6 bases and J 1 base, with 7 bases left between them. Looked up from germline, CDR1 is MDHEN and CDR2 is SYDVKM. This CDR3 is 13 amino acids long.

The genes are TRBV6-2 or TRBV6-3 and TRBJ1-5; 11 bases are a match to TRBD1. With 2 bases clipped from V and 2 bases from J, the junction kept 5 bases outside the gene matches. This CDR3 is built from 17 residues. CDR1 and CDR2 from the germline V gene are MNHEY and SVGEGT. This CDR3 reads CASSYHWTGGGNQPQHF. CDR3 nucleotides: TGTGCCAGCAGTTACCACTGGACAGGGGGCGGCAATCAGCCCCAGCATTTT.

The V gene is TRBV6-5, the J gene TRBJ1-1, with TRBD1 identical over 8 bases. Germline CDR1 MNHEY, CDR2 SVGAGI. V shed 6 bases and J 4 bases; nucleotides not matched to a gene: 4. This CDR3 has 13 residues. CDR3 sequence (DNA): TGTGCCAGCAGACAGGACAGGGCCACTGAAGCTTTCTTT. Translating gives CASRQDRATEAFF.

This chain joins TRBV9 and TRBJ2-1, with 9 bases that match TRBD2. Germline V lookup: CDR1 SGDLS, CDR2 YYNGEE. The V and J ends lost 0 bases and 7 bases, in that order; junction bases with no gene match: 8. This CDR3 is 16 amino acids long. The CDR3 sequence is CASSVGRLAAQNEQFF. The CDR3 DNA is TGTGCCAGCAGCGTAGGGAGACTAGCGGCCCAAAATGAGCAGTTCTTC.

J is TRBJ1-3 and V is TRBV3-1 (or the pseudogene TRBV3-2); D remains ambiguous. CDR1 and CDR2 from the germline V gene are LGHDT and YNNKEL (reference sequence). This CDR3 contains 11 residues. Trimming took off 6 bases at V and 4 bases at J, with 4 bases between the two ends. The CDR3, as DNA: TGTGCCAGCAGGGACGGAAACACCATATATTTT. Translating gives CASRDGNTIYF.

The chain carries TRBV5-1 and TRBJ1-1; D is unresolved. Between the trimmed V and J ends, which lost 4 bases and 2 bases, there was a span of 9 bases. This CDR3 has 13 residues. CDR1 is SGHRS and CDR2 is YFSETQ in the germline V gene. Written as DNA, the CDR3 is TGCGCCAGCAGCACTTTCATTAACACTGAAGCTTTCTTT. As protein: CASSTFINTEAFF.

The chain joins TRBV18 to TRBJ1-3; D may be TRBD1 (5 bases). This CDR3 comprises 16 residues. Trimming shortened V by 5 bases and J by 0 bases, and 14 bases separated the two germline ends. Germline assignment: CDR1 KGHSH and CDR2 LQKENI. The CDR3 sequence is CASSVGQARSGNTIYF. The CDR3 nucleotides read TGTGCCAGCTCAGTGGGGCAGGCTCGCTCTGGAAACACCATATATTTT.

The chain recombines TRBV15 with TRBJ1-5, with a weak D call TRBD1 (5 bases). From germline, CDR1 is LNHNV and CDR2 YYDKDF (reference sequence). V was cut by 5 bases and J by 3 bases, with 11 bases left in between. This CDR3 is 14 amino acids long. The CDR3 DNA reads as TGTGCCACCAGCGCGACAGACTACAATCAGCCCCAGCATTTT. Translated, it gives CATSATDYNQPQHF.

The rearrangement links TRBV6-1 to TRBJ1-2; D ambiguous. This CDR3 spans 15 amino acids. Germline assignment: CDR1 MNHNS and CDR2 SASEGT. Trimming took off 3 bases at V and 4 bases at J, with 15 bases between the two ends. The CDR3 DNA follows: TGTGCCAGCAGTGAGGATGCTGGACGGACCTATGGCTACACCTTC. This codes for CASSEDAGRTYGYTF.

The V gene is TRBV18, the J gene TRBJ1-2; possible D gene TRBD1, 5 bases. Germline CDR1 reads KGHSH; CDR2 reads LQKENI. The CDR3 extends over 13 amino acids. Deletions cut 4 bases from V and 6 bases from J, with 12 bases between. CDR3 region: CASSQARGNGYTF. The CDR3 region has the DNA TGTGCCAGCTCACAGGCGAGGGGTAATGGCTACACCTTC.

By share, this clone ranks as medium-sized. The chain links TRBV7-8 to TRBJ1-5; possibly TRBD1 for D (6 bases). The CDR3 length is 15 residues. V was trimmed by 3 bases and J by 3 bases, leaving 12 bases between them. Germline V gives CDR1 SGHVS, CDR2 FQNEAQ. The CDR3 region is CASSFVGGFNQPQHF. The CDR3 DNA is TGTGCCAGCAGCTTCGTGGGGGGCTTCAATCAGCCCCAGCATTTT.

The rearrangement joins TRBV21-1 to TRBJ2-7; the table assigns TRBD2, which was not confirmed against the DNA. TRBV21-1 is listed as a pseudogene. The CDR3 has 11 residues. CDR3 nucleotides: TGTGCCAGCAGCCGTAACTACGAGCAGTACTTC. Its translation is CASSRNYEQYF.

This chain links TRBV7-9 with TRBJ2-2, with 9 bases fitting TRBD2. This CDR3 is built from 16 residues. Germline CDR1 SEHNR, CDR2 FQNEAQ (reference sequence). The junction had 7 bases not matched to a gene; V was cut back by 3 bases and J by 5 bases. DNA for the CDR3: TGTGCCAGCAGCTTCTCAGCGGGAGGAAGGACCGGGGAGCTGTTTTTT. Protein sequence: CASSFSAGGRTGELFF.

The V gene is TRBV3-1 (or the pseudogene TRBV3-2), the J gene TRBJ1-5; no clear D gene. Germline V lookup: CDR1 LGHDT, CDR2 YNNKEL (reference sequence). This CDR3 is 15 amino acids long. The V end was cut by 0 bases, the J end by 7 bases, with 13 bases between. The CDR3 DNA sequence: TGTGCCAGCAGCCAAGATCCCAAGTCCTTGCAGCCCCAGCATTTT. Translated, it gives CASSQDPKSLQPQHF.

This rearrangement joins TRBV2 to TRBJ1-1, with TRBD1 matching over 8 bases. Trimming cost V 6 bases and J 5 bases; bases outside gene matches: 5. The germline gives CDR1 SNHLY, CDR2 FYNNEI. The CDR3 loop spans 13 amino acids. CDR3 region: CASSQGARTEAFF. The CDR3 region has the DNA TGTGCCAGCAGCCAGGGGGCGAGGACTGAAGCTTTCTTT.

The chain's CDR3 is CAWNRRDTQYF. The CDR3 DNA follows: TGTGCCTGGAATAGGAGGGATACGCAGTATTTT. The J gene is TRBJ2-3, the V gene TRBV30, with D possibly TRBD2 on 5 matching bases. With 4 bases removed from V and 6 bases from J, the gap between germline ends came to 8 bases. This CDR3 has 11 residues. Germline V CDR1 and CDR2: GTSNPN, SVGIG (reference sequence).

This chain's CDR3 is CATSRPTPNNEQFF. The DNA for the CDR3 is TGTGCCACCAGCAGACCAACTCCTAACAATGAGCAGTTCTTC. The V call is TRBV15, the J call TRBJ2-1; D gene uncertain. The V gene's germline CDR1 is LNHNV and CDR2 YYDKDF (reference sequence). The CDR3 is 14 residues long. V lost 2 bases, J lost 5 bases, and 10 bases lay in between.